This T cell receptor beta chain was identified in a study of T cell repertoires in cytomegalovirus infection. As regards this clonotype: Its matching antigen is unknown.

CDR1 is MDHEN and CDR2 is SYDVKM in the germline V gene. There are 14 residues in the CDR3. V was shortened by 6 bases and J by 6 bases, with 14 bases between the two germline ends. One entry per CDR3 protein, called by TCRdb with MiXCR from the reads. The sample lists about 260,000 distinct CDR3 sequences; approximately 14% were seen once. Points from the study as a whole: The cumulative frequency of public TCR beta families distinguished individuals who carried CMV together with the relevant HLA.

The source material was PBMCs. The TCR originated in a human donor in good health (CMV status not recorded). Some clones in this sample may be carry-over from other donors' samples. The rearrangement uses TRBV28 and TRBJ2-2; D not resolved. The CDR3 sequence is CASRGSTESGELFF. DNA for the CDR3: TGTGCCAGCAGGGGCAGTACAGAGTCCGGGGAGCTGTTTTTT.